This paragraph reports one T cell receptor (beta chain). Per the authors' pipeline: Amplification from reference gene primers served as the basis for estimated nucleated cell counts. Clones were read by immunoSEQ multiplex PCR, and TCRdb kept only the in-frame ones, dropping some. V, J and clone size were drawn from that table, and D and trimming were deduced from the DNA. The sample lists about 280,000 clones; around 90% were seen once. These data are taken from a study of blood T cell repertoires in COVID-19. The wider study: Samples of COVID-19 (acute and convalescent) were obtained from the United States, Italy and Spain. Sample material is recorded as cDNA or gDNA derived from T cells, B-cell-depleted T cells, or PBMCs.

V lost 1 base to trimming and J lost 6 bases, with 6 bases between them. The CDR3 has 12 residues. The sample taken for sequencing was peripheral blood. V gene TRBV12-3 or TRBV12-4 combines with J gene TRBJ1-1; D is ambiguous. This sequence originates from a man aged 18 to 30 with active or convalescent COVID-19. The DNA for the CDR3 is TGTGCCAGCAGTTTAGGCGCCGCTGAAGCTTTCTTT. It codes for CASSLGAAEAFF.